The sequence of this T cell receptor beta chain was determined in a study of T cells in Graves' hyperthyroidism and ophthalmopathy. About the research overall: Peripheral blood was obtained at initial diagnosis, preceding any treatment.

The length of the CDR3 is 13 residues. Germline CDR1 and CDR2: SGHTA and FQGNSA. It was RNA transcripts that yielded the amplified TCR beta CDR3 regions. A first-round RT-PCR of the TCR CDR3 used the HTBI primer set. MiXCR, run by TCRdb on the multiplex PCR reads, gives a single entry per CDR3 protein. The sample shows about 720,000 distinct CDR3 sequences, 18% of them seen only once. Of note for this clonotype: A much larger clone sits a single nucleotide away, making a read error possible.

Sequenced input: blood. The chain uses TRBV7-2 and TRBJ1-2, with D uncertain. The sequence came from a woman in her forties or fifties with Graves' hyperthyroidism that later progressed to Graves' ophthalmopathy. The CDR3 here is CGSPGGSTYGYTF. The CDR3 nucleotides are TGTGGCAGCCCCGGCGGTTCAACCTATGGCTACACCTTC.